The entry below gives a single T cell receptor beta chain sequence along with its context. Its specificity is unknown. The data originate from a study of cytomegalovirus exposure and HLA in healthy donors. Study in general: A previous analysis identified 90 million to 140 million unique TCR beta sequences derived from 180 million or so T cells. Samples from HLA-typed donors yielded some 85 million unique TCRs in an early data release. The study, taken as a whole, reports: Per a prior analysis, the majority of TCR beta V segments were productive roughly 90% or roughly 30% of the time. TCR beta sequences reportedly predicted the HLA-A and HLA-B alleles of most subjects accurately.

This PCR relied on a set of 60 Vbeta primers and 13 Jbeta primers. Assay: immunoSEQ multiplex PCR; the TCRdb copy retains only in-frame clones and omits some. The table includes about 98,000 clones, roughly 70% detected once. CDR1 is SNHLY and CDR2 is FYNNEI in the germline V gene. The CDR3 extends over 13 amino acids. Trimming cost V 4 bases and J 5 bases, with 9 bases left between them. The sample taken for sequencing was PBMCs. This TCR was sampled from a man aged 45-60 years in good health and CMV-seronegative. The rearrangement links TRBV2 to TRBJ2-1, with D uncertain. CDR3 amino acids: CASSGGPNNEQFF. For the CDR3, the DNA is TGTGCCAGCAGTGGTGGGCCGAACAATGAGCAGTTCTTC.